This T cell receptor (beta chain) was recorded in a study of shared clonotypes between healthy human individuals. Study-wide results and caveats: Sequencing depth was a factor that was expected to affect clonotype sharing among donors.

Trimming at V came to 2 bases and at J to 5 bases, leaving 6 bases not matched to a gene. This CDR3 spans 13 amino acids. Germline V CDR1 and CDR2: GTSNPN, SVGIG (reference sequence). Regarding this clone: The target antigen is unknown.

Positive CCR7 selection of CD45RO-negative cells yielded the naive CD8 cells, and terminally differentiated effector memory CD45RA+ cells were excluded. TCRdb keeps only in-frame clones here, not all; method: immunoSEQ multiplex PCR. The sample records some 2 million clones, roughly 94% being singletons. Sequencing was carried out using naive CD8+ T cells sorted from blood. The receptor comes from a man between 18 and 35 years old in good health. V is TRBV30 and J is TRBJ2-7, with 7 bases lining up with TRBD1. The CDR3 DNA sequence: TGTGCCTGGAGTTTCGGGGACAGCAACGAGCAGTACTTC. It codes for CAWSFGDSNEQYF.